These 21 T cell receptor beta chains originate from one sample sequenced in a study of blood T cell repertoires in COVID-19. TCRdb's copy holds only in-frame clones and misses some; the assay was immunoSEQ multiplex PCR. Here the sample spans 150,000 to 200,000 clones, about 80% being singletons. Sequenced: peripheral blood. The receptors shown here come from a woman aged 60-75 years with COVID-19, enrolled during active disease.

CDR3 in amino acids: CASSQEWDREGEAFF. DNA of the CDR3: TGTGCCAGCAGCCAAGAGTGGGACAGGGAGGGTGAAGCTTTCTTT. The V call is TRBV4-2, the J call TRBJ1-1; 9 positions match TRBD1. CDR1 and CDR2 from the germline V gene are LGHNA and YNFKEQ. CDR3 length: 15 amino acids. V was pared by 0 bases and J by 7 bases, with 6 bases of the junction left unmatched.

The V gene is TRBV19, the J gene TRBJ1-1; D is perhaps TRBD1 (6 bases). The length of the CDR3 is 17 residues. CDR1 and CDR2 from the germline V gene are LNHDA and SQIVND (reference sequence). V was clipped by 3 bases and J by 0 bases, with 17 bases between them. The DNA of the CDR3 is TGTGCCAGTAGTATGCTCTTGAAACAGGGCATGAACACTGAAGCTTTCTTT. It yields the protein CASSMLLKQGMNTEAFF.

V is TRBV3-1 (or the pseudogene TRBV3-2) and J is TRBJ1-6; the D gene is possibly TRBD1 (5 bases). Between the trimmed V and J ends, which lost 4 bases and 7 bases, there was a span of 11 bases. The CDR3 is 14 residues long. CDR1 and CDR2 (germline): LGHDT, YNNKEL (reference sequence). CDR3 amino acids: CASSRRQGNSPLHF. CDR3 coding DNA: TGTGCCAGCAGCCGACGCCAGGGAAATTCACCCCTCCACTTT.

CDR3 DNA: TGTGCCAGCAGCCCATCAACGGGTTGGACCGGGGAGCTGTTTTTT. This encodes CASSPSTGWTGELFF. This chain connects TRBV14 to TRBJ2-2; no reliable D call. This CDR3 comprises 15 residues. Trimming stripped 4 bases from V and 5 bases from J, with 14 bases between. The germline gives CDR1 SGHDN, CDR2 FVKESK.

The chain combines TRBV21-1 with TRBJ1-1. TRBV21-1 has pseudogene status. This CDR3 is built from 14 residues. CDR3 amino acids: CASSKGGAGGEAFF. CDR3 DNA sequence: TGTGCCAGCAGCAAAGGTGGTGCGGGAGGTGAAGCTTTCTTT.

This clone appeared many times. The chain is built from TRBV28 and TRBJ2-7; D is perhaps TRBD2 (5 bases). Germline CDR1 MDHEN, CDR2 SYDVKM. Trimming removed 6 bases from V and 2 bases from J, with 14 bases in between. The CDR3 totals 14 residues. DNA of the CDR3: TGTGCCAGCAGCCCCTGGACGGGAACCTACGAGCAGTACTTC. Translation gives CASSPWTGTYEQYF.

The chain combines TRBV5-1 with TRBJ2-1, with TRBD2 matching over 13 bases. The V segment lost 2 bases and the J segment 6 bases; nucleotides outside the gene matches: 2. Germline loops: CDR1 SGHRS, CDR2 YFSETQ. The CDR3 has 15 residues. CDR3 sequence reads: CASSLRTSGSNEQFF. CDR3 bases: TGCGCCAGCAGCTTACGGACTAGCGGGAGCAATGAGCAGTTCTTC.

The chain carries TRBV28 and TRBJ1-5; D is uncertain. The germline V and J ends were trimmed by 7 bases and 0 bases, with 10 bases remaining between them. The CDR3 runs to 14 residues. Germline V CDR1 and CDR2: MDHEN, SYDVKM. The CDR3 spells CASTRGYSNQPQHF. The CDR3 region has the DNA TGTGCCAGCACACGCGGATATAGCAATCAGCCCCAGCATTTT.

Here the CDR3 reads CASSVAGGYSGNTIYF. The CDR3 DNA reads as TGTGCCAGCAGCGTTGCAGGGGGCTACTCTGGAAACACCATATATTTT. The V and J genes are TRBV9 and TRBJ1-3; 8 bases agree with TRBD1. The ends lost 2 bases at V and 0 bases at J; junction bases unmatched: 4. The CDR3 contains 16 residues. CDR1 and CDR2 (germline): SGDLS, YYNGEE.

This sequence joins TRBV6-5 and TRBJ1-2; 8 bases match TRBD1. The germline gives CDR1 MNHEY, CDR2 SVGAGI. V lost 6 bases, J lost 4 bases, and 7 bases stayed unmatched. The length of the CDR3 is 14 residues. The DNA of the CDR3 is TGTGCCAGCAGCCCCACAACAGGGGGCTATGGCTACACCTTC. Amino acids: CASSPTTGGYGYTF.

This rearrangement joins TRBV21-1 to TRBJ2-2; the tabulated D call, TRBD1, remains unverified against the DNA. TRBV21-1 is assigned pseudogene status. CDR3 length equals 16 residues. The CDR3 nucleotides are TGTGCCAGCAGCCTAGGGACAGCCACTGACACCGGGGAGCTGTTTTTT. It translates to CASSLGTATDTGELFF.

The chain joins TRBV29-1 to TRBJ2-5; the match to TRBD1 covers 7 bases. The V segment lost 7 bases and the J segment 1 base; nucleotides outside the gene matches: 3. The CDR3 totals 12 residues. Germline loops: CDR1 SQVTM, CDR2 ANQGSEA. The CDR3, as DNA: TGCAGCGCTGACAGGGCCCAAGAGACCCAGTACTTC. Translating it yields CSADRAQETQYF.

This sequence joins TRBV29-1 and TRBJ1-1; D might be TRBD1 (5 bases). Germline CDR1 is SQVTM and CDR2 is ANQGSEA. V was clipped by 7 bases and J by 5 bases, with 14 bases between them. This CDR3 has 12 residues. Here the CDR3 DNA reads TGCAGCGCTAAAGAGGGGAGGACTGAAGCTTTCTTT. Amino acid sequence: CSAKEGRTEAFF.

This CDR3 is CASSSGSPYNYGYTF. The CDR3 DNA follows: TGTGCCAGCAGCTCGGGGTCACCCTATAACTATGGCTACACCTTC. V and J are TRBV13 and TRBJ1-2, with D unresolved. Germline V gene sequence: CDR1 PRHDT, CDR2 FYEKMQ (reference sequence). The germline V and J ends were trimmed by 4 bases and 1 base, with 13 bases remaining between them. The CDR3 spans 15 residues.

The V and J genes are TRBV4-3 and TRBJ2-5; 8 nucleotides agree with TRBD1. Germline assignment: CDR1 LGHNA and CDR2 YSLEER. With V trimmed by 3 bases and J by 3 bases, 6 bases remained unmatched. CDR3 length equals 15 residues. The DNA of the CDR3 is TGCGCCAGCAGCCACCGAGGACAGGGAGAAGAGACCCAGTACTTC. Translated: CASSHRGQGEETQYF.

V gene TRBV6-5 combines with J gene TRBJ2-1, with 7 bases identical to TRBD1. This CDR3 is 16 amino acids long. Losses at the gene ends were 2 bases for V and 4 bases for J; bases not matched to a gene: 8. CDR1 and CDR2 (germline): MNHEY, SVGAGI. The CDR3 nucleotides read TGTGCCAGCAGTTACCGGACAGGTCGGAATTACAATGAGCAGTTCTTC. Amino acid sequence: CASSYRTGRNYNEQFF.

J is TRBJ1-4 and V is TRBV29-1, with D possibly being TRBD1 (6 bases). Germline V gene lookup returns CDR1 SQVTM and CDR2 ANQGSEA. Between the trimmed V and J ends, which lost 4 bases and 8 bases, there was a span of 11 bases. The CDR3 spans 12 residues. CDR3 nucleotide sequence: TGCAGCGTTGCCACAGGGCGGGAAAAACTGTTTTTT. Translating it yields CSVATGREKLFF.

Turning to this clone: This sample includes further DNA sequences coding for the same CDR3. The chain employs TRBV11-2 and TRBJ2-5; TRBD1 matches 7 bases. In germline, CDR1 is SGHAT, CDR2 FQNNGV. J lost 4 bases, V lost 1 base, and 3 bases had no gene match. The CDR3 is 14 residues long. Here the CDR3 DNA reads TGTGCCAGCAGCTTAGGACAGGGTCGAGAGACCCAGTACTTC. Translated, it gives CASSLGQGRETQYF.

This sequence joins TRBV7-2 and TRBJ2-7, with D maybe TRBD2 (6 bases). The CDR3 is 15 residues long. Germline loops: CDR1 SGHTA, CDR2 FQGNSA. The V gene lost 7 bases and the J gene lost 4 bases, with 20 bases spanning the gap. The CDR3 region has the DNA TGTGCCAGCACCACTTTTGGGGGGAGAGGGTACGAGCAGTACTTC. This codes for CASTTFGGRGYEQYF. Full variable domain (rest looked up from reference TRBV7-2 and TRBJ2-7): GAGVSQSPSNKVTEKGKDVELRCDPISGHTALYWYRQSLGQGLEFLIYFQGNSAPDKSGLPSDRFSAERTGGSVSTLTIQRTQQEDSAVYLCASTTFGGRGYEQYFGPGTRLTVT.

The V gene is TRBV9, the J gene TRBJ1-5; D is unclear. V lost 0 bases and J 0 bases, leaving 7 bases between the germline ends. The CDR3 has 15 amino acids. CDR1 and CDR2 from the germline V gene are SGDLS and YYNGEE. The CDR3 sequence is CASSVDQYSNQPQHF. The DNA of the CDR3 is TGTGCCAGCAGCGTAGACCAGTATAGCAATCAGCCCCAGCATTTT.

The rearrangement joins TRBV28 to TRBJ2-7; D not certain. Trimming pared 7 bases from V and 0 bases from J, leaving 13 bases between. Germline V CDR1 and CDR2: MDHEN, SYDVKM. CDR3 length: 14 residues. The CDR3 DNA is TGTGCCAGCAACCGTACCCCGGGCTCCTACGAGCAGTACTTC. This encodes CASNRTPGSYEQYF. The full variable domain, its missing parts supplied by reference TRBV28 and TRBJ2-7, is DVKVTQSSRYLVKRTGEKVFLECVQDMDHENMFWYRQDPGLGLRLIYFSYDVKMKEKGDIPEGYSVSREKKERFSLILESASTNQTSMYLCASNRTPGSYEQYFGPGTRLTVT.